This T cell receptor (beta chain) is from a study of OX40 agonist ivuxolimab in advanced cancers. Turning to the study itself: Two cutaneous melanoma patients and one hepatocellular carcinoma patient, three in all, had partial responses.

Findings and limits, study-wide: CD8+ T cells were the subset that, on average, had more expanded clones than CD4+.

A note on this clone: Its matching antigen is unknown.

J was trimmed by 2 bases and V by 5 bases; bases with no gene match: 5. The CDR3 extends over 15 amino acids. Sequenced by immunoSEQ multiplex PCR; TCRdb stores in-frame clones only, minus some. Of some 37,000 clones in the sample, more than 75% were seen once. This TCR derives from an adult with an advanced solid tumor such as melanoma, head and neck, liver or kidney cancer. The rearrangement joins TRBV6-7 to TRBJ2-7; 11 bases match TRBD2. TRBV6-7 is an ORF, with its function uncertain. The sample here was CD4+ or CD8+ T cells sorted from blood, taken in a trial of the OX40 agonist ivuxolimab. CDR3 coding DNA: TGTGCCAGCAGTCCATTAGCGGGAGGGACCTACGAGCAGTACTTC. Translating it yields CASSPLAGGTYEQYF.